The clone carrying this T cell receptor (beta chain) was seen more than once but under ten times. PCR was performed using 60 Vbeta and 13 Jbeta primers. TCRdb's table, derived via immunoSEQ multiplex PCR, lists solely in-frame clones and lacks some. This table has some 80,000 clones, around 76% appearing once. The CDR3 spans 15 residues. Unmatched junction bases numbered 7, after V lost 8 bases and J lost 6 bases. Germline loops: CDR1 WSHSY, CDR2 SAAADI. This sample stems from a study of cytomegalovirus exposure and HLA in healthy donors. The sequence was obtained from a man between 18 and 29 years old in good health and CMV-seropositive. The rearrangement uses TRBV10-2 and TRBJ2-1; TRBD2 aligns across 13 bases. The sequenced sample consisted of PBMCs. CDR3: CASRPTSGRLNEQFF. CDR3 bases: TGCGCCAGCCGCCCGACTAGCGGGAGGCTCAATGAGCAGTTCTTC.